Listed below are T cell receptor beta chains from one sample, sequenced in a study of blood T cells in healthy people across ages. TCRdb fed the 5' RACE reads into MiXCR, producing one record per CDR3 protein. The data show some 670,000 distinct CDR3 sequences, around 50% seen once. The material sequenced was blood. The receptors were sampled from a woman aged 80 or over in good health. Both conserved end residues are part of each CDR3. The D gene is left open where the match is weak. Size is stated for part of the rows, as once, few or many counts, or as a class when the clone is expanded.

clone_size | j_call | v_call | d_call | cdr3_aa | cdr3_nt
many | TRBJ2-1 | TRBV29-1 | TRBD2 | CSARASGWNEQFF | TGCAGCGCCAGGGCTAGCGGGTGGAATGAGCAGTTCTTC
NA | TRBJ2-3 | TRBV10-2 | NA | CASRNRYTDTQYF | TGCGCCAGCAGAAACAGATACACAGATACGCAGTATTTT
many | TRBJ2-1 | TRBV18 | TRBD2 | CASSSWTSGNEQFF | TGTGCCAGCTCATCCTGGACTAGCGGCAATGAGCAGTTCTTC
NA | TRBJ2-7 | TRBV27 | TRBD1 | CASSFGDSTLYEQYF | TGTGCCAGCAGTTTTGGGGACAGTACCCTCTACGAGCAGTACTTC
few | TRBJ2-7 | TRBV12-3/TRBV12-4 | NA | CASSLAPERRGYF | TGTGCCAGCAGTTTAGCGCCGGAGCGACGAGGGTACTTC
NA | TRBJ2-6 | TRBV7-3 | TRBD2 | CASSPLAGGPSGANVLTF | TGTGCCAGCAGCCCACTAGCGGGAGGCCCCTCTGGGGCCAACGTCCTGACTTTC
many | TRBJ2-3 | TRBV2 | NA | CASKYSDTQYF | TGTGCCAGCAAATATTCAGATACGCAGTATTTT
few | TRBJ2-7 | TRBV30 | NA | CAWSVSGYEQYF | TGTGCCTGGAGTGTTTCGGGGTACGAGCAGTACTTC
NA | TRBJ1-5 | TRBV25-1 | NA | CASSGVGNQPQHF | TGTGCCAGCAGTGGGGTCGGCAATCAGCCCCAGCATTTT
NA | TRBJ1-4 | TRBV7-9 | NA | CASSLVQGTNEKLFF | TGTGCCAGCAGCTTAGTCCAGGGGACGAATGAAAAACTGTTTTTT
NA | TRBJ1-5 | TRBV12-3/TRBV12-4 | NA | CASSFLGGGLGNQPQHF | TGTGCCAGCAGTTTTCTGGGGGGCGGATTGGGCAATCAGCCCCAGCATTTT
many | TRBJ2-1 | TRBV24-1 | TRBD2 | CATSRTGTRHNEQFF | TGTGCCACCAGTCGAACCGGGACTAGGCACAATGAGCAGTTCTTC
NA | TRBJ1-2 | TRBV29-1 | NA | CSADPTAGYGYTF | TGCAGCGCAGACCCCACAGCGGGCTATGGCTACACCTTC
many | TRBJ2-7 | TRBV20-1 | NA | CSARDSSPVMGTYEQYF | TGCAGTGCTAGAGATTCAAGTCCCGTTATGGGGACTTACGAGCAGTACTTC
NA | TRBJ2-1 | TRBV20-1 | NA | CSLTPDLNPYNEQFF | TGCAGTCTCACACCAGACCTTAACCCCTACAATGAGCAGTTCTTC
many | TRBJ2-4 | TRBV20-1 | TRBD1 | CSAPGQPKNIQYF | TGCAGTGCTCCGGGACAGCCCAAAAACATTCAGTACTTC
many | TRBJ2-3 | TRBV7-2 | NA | CASSFLYSTDTQYF | TGTGCCAGCAGCTTTTTATATAGCACAGATACGCAGTATTTT
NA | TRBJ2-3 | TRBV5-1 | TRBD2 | CASSLTSGRATDTQYF | TGCGCCAGCAGCTTGACTAGCGGGAGGGCCACAGATACGCAGTATTTT
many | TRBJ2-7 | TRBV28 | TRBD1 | CASSGTAYEQYF | TGTGCCAGCAGCGGGACAGCCTACGAGCAGTACTTC
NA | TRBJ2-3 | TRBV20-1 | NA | CSAASDSTDTQYF | TGCAGTGCTGCTAGCGATAGCACAGATACGCAGTATTTT
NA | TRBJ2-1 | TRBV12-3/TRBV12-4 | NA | CASRAIDTGYNEQFF | TGTGCCAGCAGGGCAATCGACACTGGCTACAATGAGCAGTTCTTC
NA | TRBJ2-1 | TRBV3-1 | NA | CASSPGLVNEQFF | TGTGCCAGCAGCCCAGGGTTGGTCAATGAGCAGTTCTTC
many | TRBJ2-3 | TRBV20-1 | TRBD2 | CSAYSERGVPDTQYF | TGCAGTGCCTACAGTGAGCGGGGGGTTCCCGATACGCAGTATTTT
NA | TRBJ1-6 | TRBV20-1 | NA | CSAFRGGSPLHF | TGCAGTGCATTCAGGGGAGGTTCACCCCTCCACTTT
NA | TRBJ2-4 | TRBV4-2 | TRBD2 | CASSQDASGGNIQYF | TGTGCCAGCAGCCAAGATGCTAGCGGGGGGAACATTCAGTACTTC
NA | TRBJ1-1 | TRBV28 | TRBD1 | CASSLPSGGDRGAEAFF | TGTGCCAGCAGTTTGCCCAGCGGCGGGGACAGGGGTGCTGAAGCTTTCTTT
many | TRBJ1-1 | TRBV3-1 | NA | CASSQGSREAFF | TGTGCCAGCAGCCAAGGTAGTCGTGAAGCTTTCTTT
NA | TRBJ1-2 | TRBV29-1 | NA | CSVGDVYGYTF | TGCAGCGTGGGGGACGTCTATGGCTACACCTTC
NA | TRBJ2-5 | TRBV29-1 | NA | CSVWGAREQYF | TGCAGCGTTTGGGGGGCAAGGGAGCAGTACTTC
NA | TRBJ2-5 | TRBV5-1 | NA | CTSSLTGKETQYF | TGCACCAGCAGCTTGACGGGAAAAGAGACCCAGTACTTC
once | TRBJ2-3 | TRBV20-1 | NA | CSAKRKSGPRRDTQYF | TGCAGTGCTAAGCGCAAAAGCGGGCCCCGCAGAGATACGCAGTATTTT
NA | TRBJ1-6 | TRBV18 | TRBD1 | CASSTQGALGNSPLHF | TGTGCCAGCTCAACCCAGGGGGCGTTGGGGAATTCACCCCTCCACTTT
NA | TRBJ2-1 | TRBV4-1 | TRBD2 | CASRGTSGRASQQFF | TGCGCCAGCAGGGGGACTAGCGGGAGGGCCTCTCAGCAGTTCTTC
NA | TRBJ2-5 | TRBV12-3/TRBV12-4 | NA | CASSPRDSRAETQYF | TGTGCCAGCAGTCCCCGGGATTCCCGGGCAGAGACCCAGTACTTC
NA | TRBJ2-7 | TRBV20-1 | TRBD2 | CSASRGAYEQYF | TGCAGTGCTAGTCGGGGGGCCTACGAGCAGTACTTC
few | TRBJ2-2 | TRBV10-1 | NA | CASRPDANTGELFF | TGCGCCAGCAGACCGGACGCGAACACCGGGGAGCTGTTTTTT
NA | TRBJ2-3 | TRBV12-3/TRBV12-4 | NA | CASSLTARAGTQYF | TGTGCCAGCAGTTTGACAGCGAGGGCAGGTACGCAGTATTTT
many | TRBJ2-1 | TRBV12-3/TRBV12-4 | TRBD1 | CASSLAAAGGFYNEQFF | TGTGCCAGCAGTTTAGCGGCAGCAGGGGGATTCTACAATGAGCAGTTCTTC
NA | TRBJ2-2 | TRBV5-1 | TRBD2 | CASRTSEGELFF | TGCGCCAGCAGGACTAGCGAGGGGGAGCTGTTTTTT
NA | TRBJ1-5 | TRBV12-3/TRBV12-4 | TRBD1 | CASSPPRTGPTHQPQHF | TGTGCCAGCAGCCCCCCAAGGACAGGGCCAACCCATCAGCCCCAGCATTTT
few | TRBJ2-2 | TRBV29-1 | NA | CSVLGGKTNTGELFF | TGCAGCGTTTTAGGGGGAAAAACGAACACCGGGGAGCTGTTTTTT
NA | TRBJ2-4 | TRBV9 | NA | CASSVGALVGDIQYF | TGTGCCAGCAGCGTAGGGGCTCTCGTAGGTGACATTCAGTACTTC
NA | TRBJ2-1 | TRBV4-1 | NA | CASSQELGSVDEQFF | TGCGCCAGCAGCCAAGAGTTGGGCAGTGTGGATGAGCAGTTCTTC
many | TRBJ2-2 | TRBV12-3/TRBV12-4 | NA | CASSATGELFF | TGTGCCAGCAGTGCTACCGGGGAGCTGTTTTTT
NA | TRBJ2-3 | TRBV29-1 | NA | CSVAYRVREPDTQYF | TGCAGCGTTGCCTACAGGGTACGTGAACCAGATACGCAGTATTTT
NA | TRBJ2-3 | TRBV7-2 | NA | CASSTRPLRDTQYF | TGTGCCAGCAGCACCCGACCCCTACGAGATACGCAGTATTTT
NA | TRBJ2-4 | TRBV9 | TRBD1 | CASSPQDRGWNIQYF | TGTGCCAGCAGCCCCCAGGACAGGGGGTGGAACATTCAGTACTTC
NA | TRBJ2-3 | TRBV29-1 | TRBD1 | CSVEETGVDTQYF | TGCAGCGTTGAAGAGACAGGGGTAGATACGCAGTATTTT
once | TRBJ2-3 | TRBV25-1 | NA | CASSPSGLRTDTQYF | TGTGCCAGCAGCCCCTCGGGCCTGAGAACAGATACGCAGTATTTT
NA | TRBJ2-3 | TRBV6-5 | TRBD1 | CASSQLTGTGLDTQYF | TGTGCCAGCAGCCAACTAACCGGGACAGGCTTAGATACGCAGTATTTT
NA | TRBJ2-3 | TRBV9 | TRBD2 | CASSLHAGGVTDTQYF | TGTGCCAGCAGCCTTCACGCGGGGGGGGTCACCGATACGCAGTATTTT
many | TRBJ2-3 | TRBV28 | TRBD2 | CASSVRGSGRTDTQYF | TGTGCCAGCAGTGTAAGGGGTAGCGGGAGAACAGATACGCAGTATTTT
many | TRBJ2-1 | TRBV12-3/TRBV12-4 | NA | CASRPRRHNEQFF | TGTGCCAGCAGACCTCGTCGGCACAATGAGCAGTTCTTC
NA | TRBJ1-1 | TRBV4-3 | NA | CASSQDRLNTEAFF | TGCGCCAGCAGCCAAGACAGGCTTAACACTGAAGCTTTCTTT
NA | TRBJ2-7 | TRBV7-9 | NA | CASSFDIGYEQYF | TGTGCCAGCAGCTTCGACATCGGGTACGAGCAGTACTTC